The entry below describes one T cell receptor beta chain. The CDR3 is 16 residues long. The trim removed 3 bases at V and 1 base at J, leaving 3 bases unmatched. CDR1 and CDR2 from the germline V gene are WSHSY and SAAADI. Method: immunoSEQ multiplex PCR; TCRdb's copy keeps in-frame clones and lacks some. The sample has fewer than 180,000 clones; about 85% are singletons. The data originate from a study of blood T cell repertoires in COVID-19. The receptor's source is an older woman with active or convalescent COVID-19. The rearrangement uses TRBV10-2 and TRBJ2-3; 11 positions match TRBD1. The sample consisted of peripheral blood. This CDR3 reads CASSEWTGGGTDTQYF. The CDR3 bases are TGCGCCAGCAGTGAATGGACAGGGGGCGGCACAGATACGCAGTATTTT.